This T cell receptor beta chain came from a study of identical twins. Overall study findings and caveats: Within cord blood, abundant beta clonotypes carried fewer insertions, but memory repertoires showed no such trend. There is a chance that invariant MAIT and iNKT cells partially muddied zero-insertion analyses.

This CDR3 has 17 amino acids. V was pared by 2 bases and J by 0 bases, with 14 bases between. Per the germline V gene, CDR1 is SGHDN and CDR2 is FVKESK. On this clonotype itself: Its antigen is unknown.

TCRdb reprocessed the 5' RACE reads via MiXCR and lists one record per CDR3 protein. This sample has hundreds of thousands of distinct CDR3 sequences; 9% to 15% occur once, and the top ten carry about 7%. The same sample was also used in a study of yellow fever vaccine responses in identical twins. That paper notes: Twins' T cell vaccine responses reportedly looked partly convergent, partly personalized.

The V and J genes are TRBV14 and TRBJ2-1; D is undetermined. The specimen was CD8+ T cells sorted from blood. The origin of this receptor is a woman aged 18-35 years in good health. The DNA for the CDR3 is TGTGCCAGCAGCCAACTTAGGGCCTTGAGCTCCTACAATGAGCAGTTCTTC. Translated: CASSQLRALSSYNEQFF.